One sample yielded the 2 T cell receptor beta chains listed below, sequenced in a study of blood T cell repertoires in COVID-19 (dated by TCRdb to the early 2020s). Library preparation employed the immunoSEQ multiplex PCR assay. This immuneACCESS table, as held by TCRdb, lists in-frame sequences with V and J called but not all clones. Of the missing ones, under half trace to an unresolved V gene in checked studies; the others have no known cause. The sample includes more than 350,000 clones, with around nine tenths observed a single time. The ten largest clones represent roughly 10% of the sample. Sequencing was performed on PBMCs or T cells enriched from blood (not recorded which). Receptors originate from a woman between 45 and 65 years old who had recovered from COVID-19.

In its sample, this clone was seen a few times. This CDR3 reads CASSLQATNEKLFF. DNA of the CDR3: TGCGCCAGCAGCTTACAGGCAACTAATGAAAAACTGTTTTTT. The rearrangement joins TRBV5-1 to TRBJ1-4, with a tentative D call TRBD1 (5 bases). The CDR3 consists of 14 residues. CDR1 is SGHRS, CDR2 YFSETQ, per germline. The V gene lost 2 bases and the J gene lost 0 bases, with 5 bases spanning the gap.

V gene TRBV10-3 combines with J gene TRBJ1-2; TRBD1 agrees at 7 bases. With V trimmed by 6 bases and J by 4 bases, 8 bases remained unmatched. In germline, CDR1 is ENHRY, CDR2 SYGVKD. The CDR3 runs to 14 residues. The CDR3 sequence: CAIRGDSSTYGYTF. The CDR3 bases are TGTGCCATCAGGGGGGACAGTTCTACCTATGGCTACACCTTC.